The present entry profiles one TCR beta chain with its context. Its antigen is not identified. PCR primers comprised 60 Vbeta and 13 Jbeta primers. In the original workflow: As a later analysis found, there were 78 million or so unique TCR beta chains, of which approximately 10 million were shared. Sequencing was performed with immunoSEQ multiplex PCR; in TCRdb, only in-frame clones are kept and a portion is missing. V and J calls and clone size follow that table, whereas D and trimming were derived from the DNA. The sample carries about 160,000 clones, around 84% recorded once. It was healthy bone marrow donors who served as donors. This CDR3 has 14 amino acids. V lost 5 bases, J lost 4 bases, and 7 bases stayed unmatched. CDR1 is SEHNR, CDR2 FQNEAQ, per germline (reference sequence). These data belong to a study of cytomegalovirus exposure and HLA in healthy donors. General observations from the study: Researchers counted roughly 150 TCR beta chains as cytomegalovirus-associated.

Sequences were obtained from PBMCs. The chain carries TRBV7-9 and TRBJ1-2; TRBD1 matches 7 bases. The sequence came from a woman in her 40s in good health and CMV-seronegative. The CDR3 reads CASSLLTGSYGYTF. Written as DNA, the CDR3 is TGTGCCAGCAGCCTCTTGACAGGGAGCTATGGCTACACCTTC.